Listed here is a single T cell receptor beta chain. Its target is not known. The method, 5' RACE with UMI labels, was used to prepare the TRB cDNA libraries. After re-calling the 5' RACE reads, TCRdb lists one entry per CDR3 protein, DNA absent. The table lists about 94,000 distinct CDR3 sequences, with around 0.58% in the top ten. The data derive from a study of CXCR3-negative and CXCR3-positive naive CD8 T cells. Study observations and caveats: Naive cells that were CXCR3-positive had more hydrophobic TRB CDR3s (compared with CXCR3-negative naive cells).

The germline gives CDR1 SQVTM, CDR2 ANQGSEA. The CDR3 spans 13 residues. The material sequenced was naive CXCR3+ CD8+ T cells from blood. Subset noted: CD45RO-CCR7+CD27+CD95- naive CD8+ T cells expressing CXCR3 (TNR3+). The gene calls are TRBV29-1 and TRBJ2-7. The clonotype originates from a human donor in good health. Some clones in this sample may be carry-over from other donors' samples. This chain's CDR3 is CSVESRSSYEQYF.